A selection of T cell receptor beta chains follows, all from one sample in a study of shared clonotypes between healthy human individuals. Clones were sequenced by immunoSEQ multiplex PCR, and TCRdb holds only the in-frame ones, with some missing. The sample contains a few hundred thousand clones, 65% of which appear only once. Specimen: memory CD4+ T cells sorted from blood. The receptors were gathered from a man younger than 45 in good health. Both conserved end residues are part of each CDR3. A D gene is named only where the DNA matches it firmly. The listing skips clone size in some rows; elsewhere it reads once, few, many or a size class.

d_call | j_call | v_call | clone_size | cdr3_aa | cdr3_nt
NA | TRBJ2-7 | TRBV30 | NA | CAWTRKTRPEQYF | TGTGCCTGGACCCGTAAGACCCGTCCCGAGCAGTACTTC
NA | TRBJ2-1 | TRBV7-2 | NA | CASSPSFTGDEQFF | TGTGCCAGCAGCCCATCGTTTACGGGAGATGAGCAGTTCTTC
TRBD1 | TRBJ1-2 | TRBV29-1 | NA | CSVEGQGVYGYTF | TGCAGCGTTGAGGGGCAGGGGGTCTATGGCTACACCTTC
NA | TRBJ2-5 | TRBV19 | once | CASSSWTVKETQYF | TGTGCCAGTAGTAGTTGGACAGTGAAAGAGACCCAGTACTTC
TRBD2 | TRBJ2-7 | TRBV11-2 | few | CASSLWDYRNEQYF | TGTGCCAGCAGCCTATGGGACTATCGCAACGAGCAGTACTTC
TRBD2 | TRBJ2-2 | TRBV5-4 | NA | CASSLGLAGGMNTGELFF | TGTGCCAGCAGCTTGGGGCTAGCGGGAGGGATGAACACCGGGGAGCTGTTTTTT
NA | TRBJ2-1 | TRBV20-1 | few | CSAVYNEQFF | TGCAGTGCCGTTTACAATGAGCAGTTCTTC
TRBD1 | TRBJ2-3 | TRBV5-1 | NA | CASSSPGTGRNTDTQYF | TGCGCCAGCAGCAGTCCCGGGACAGGGAGGAACACAGATACGCAGTATTTT
TRBD2 | TRBJ2-7 | TRBV28 | NA | CASRTSGRGDEQYF | TGTGCCAGCAGAACTAGCGGGAGAGGGGACGAGCAGTACTTC
NA | TRBJ2-7 | TRBV2 | NA | CASSVDRYEQYF | TGTGCCAGCAGCGTGGACCGCTACGAGCAGTACTTC
NA | TRBJ2-5 | TRBV6-6 | NA | CASSYARYGETQYF | TGTGCCAGCAGTTACGCGCGGTATGGAGAGACCCAGTACTTC
NA | TRBJ2-3 | TRBV14 | NA | CASSQFRTTDTQYF | TGTGCCAGCAGCCAGTTCAGGACCACAGATACGCAGTATTTT
TRBD1 | TRBJ2-7 | TRBV27 | once | CASSPIRQGGHEQYF | TGTGCCAGCAGTCCCATCCGACAGGGTGGCCACGAGCAGTACTTC
NA | TRBJ2-5 | TRBV9 | many | CASSPGNTRGETQYF | TGTGCCAGCAGTCCAGGGAATACCAGGGGAGAGACCCAGTACTTC
NA | TRBJ2-1 | TRBV7-3 | NA | CASSLTGSNEQFF | TGTGCCAGCAGCTTAACGGGGTCGAATGAGCAGTTCTTC
TRBD1 | TRBJ2-2 | TRBV5-5 | NA | CASSRGQGVTGELFF | TGTGCCAGCAGCAGGGGACAGGGGGTCACCGGGGAGCTGTTTTTT
NA | TRBJ2-3 | TRBV7-2 | few | CASSLEGVTDTQYF | TGTGCCAGCAGCTTAGAGGGAGTCACAGATACGCAGTATTTT
TRBD1 | TRBJ1-1 | TRBV7-2 | NA | CASSLSGTENTEAFF | TGTGCCAGCAGCTTATCCGGGACAGAGAACACTGAAGCTTTCTTT
NA | TRBJ2-5 | TRBV5-1 | NA | CASSSGSMVQETQYF | TGCGCCAGCAGCTCGGGGAGTATGGTCCAAGAGACCCAGTACTTC
NA | TRBJ2-7 | TRBV7-2 | NA | CASSSGTSEQYF | TGTGCCAGCAGCTCAGGGACTTCCGAGCAGTACTTC
NA | TRBJ2-2 | TRBV10-1 | few | CASTVSLNTGELFF | TGCGCCAGCACCGTATCTTTAAACACCGGGGAGCTGTTTTTT
NA | TRBJ2-2 | TRBV5-1 | NA | CASSFVSGLAGELFF | TGCGCCAGCAGCTTCGTCTCCGGTTTGGCCGGGGAGCTGTTTTTT
NA | TRBJ2-5 | TRBV4-3 | NA | CASSQDWRETQYF | TGCGCCAGCAGCCAAGACTGGAGAGAGACCCAGTACTTC
NA | TRBJ2-1 | TRBV5-1 | few | CASSLETGGFNNEQFF | TGCGCCAGCAGCTTGGAGACGGGTGGCTTTAACAATGAGCAGTTCTTC
TRBD1 | TRBJ2-7 | TRBV5-6 | NA | CASTTPRGYEQYF | TGTGCCAGCACCACCCCCAGGGGGTACGAGCAGTACTTC
TRBD1 | TRBJ2-2 | TRBV7-9 | NA | CASSLDRGTGELFF | TGTGCCAGCAGCTTGGACAGGGGAACCGGGGAGCTGTTTTTT
TRBD2 | TRBJ2-1 | TRBV11-2 | few | CASSLDRNGRASVYNEQFF | TGTGCCAGCAGCTTAGATCGGAACGGGAGGGCCTCAGTCTACAATGAGCAGTTCTTC
TRBD1 | TRBJ1-1 | TRBV10-2 | NA | CASSRQGGTEAFF | TGCGCCAGCAGCAGACAGGGAGGGACTGAAGCTTTCTTT
NA | TRBJ2-3 | TRBV5-1 | NA | CASSLELPPFADTQYF | TGCGCCAGCAGCTTGGAGCTCCCCCCGTTCGCAGATACGCAGTATTTT
TRBD2 | TRBJ2-5 | TRBV19 | NA | CASSIAQRGETQYF | TGTGCCAGTAGTATAGCCCAGCGGGGAGAGACCCAGTACTTC
NA | TRBJ2-4 | TRBV7-2 | NA | CASSQGLGINIQYF | TGTGCCAGCAGCCAGGGATTGGGTATAAACATTCAGTACTTC
NA | TRBJ2-2 | TRBV9 | NA | CASSGNQMNTGELFF | TGTGCCAGCAGCGGGAACCAGATGAACACCGGGGAGCTGTTTTTT
NA | TRBJ2-5 | TRBV28 | NA | CASSLWGPQETQYF | TGTGCCAGCAGTTTGTGGGGGCCACAAGAGACCCAGTACTTC
NA | TRBJ2-1 | TRBV5-4 | NA | CASSTRTKSSYNEQFF | TGTGCCAGCAGCACACGGACCAAGAGCTCCTACAATGAGCAGTTCTTC
NA | TRBJ2-1 | TRBV7-9 | NA | CASSLAQGSSYNEQFF | TGTGCCAGCAGCTTAGCGCAGGGGAGCTCCTACAATGAGCAGTTCTTC
TRBD1 | TRBJ2-7 | TRBV27 | NA | CASSPKGAYSYEQYF | TGTGCCAGCAGCCCAAAGGGGGCCTACTCCTACGAGCAGTACTTC
TRBD1 | TRBJ1-2 | TRBV7-9 | NA | CASDRGVAYGYTF | TGTGCCAGCGACAGGGGGGTGGCCTATGGCTACACCTTC
NA | TRBJ1-1 | TRBV9 | NA | CASSWHHNTEAFF | TGTGCCAGCAGCTGGCACCACAACACTGAAGCTTTCTTT
NA | TRBJ2-3 | TRBV7-9 | few | CASSLATRKDTQYF | TGTGCCAGCAGCTTGGCAACTAGAAAAGATACGCAGTATTTT
TRBD2 | TRBJ2-3 | TRBV14 | NA | CASSQETLAGHTDTQYF | TGTGCCAGCAGCCAAGAAACCCTAGCGGGGCACACAGATACGCAGTATTTT
TRBD2 | TRBJ2-3 | TRBV11-2 | once | CASSPRTSGLTDTQYF | TGTGCCAGCAGCCCTCGGACTAGCGGGCTTACAGATACGCAGTATTTT
TRBD1 | TRBJ1-4 | TRBV15 | NA | CATSINRGREEKLFF | TGTGCCACCAGTATAAACAGGGGCCGTGAGGAAAAACTGTTTTTT
TRBD2 | TRBJ2-3 | TRBV4-1 | NA | CVSSHPGLAGDPGSTDTQYF | TGCGTCAGCAGCCACCCGGGACTAGCGGGAGACCCAGGTAGCACAGATACGCAGTATTTT
NA | TRBJ1-1 | TRBV7-9 | NA | CASGPTQSLQRLFTEAFF | TGTGCCAGCGGACCCACACAATCCCTACAGAGACTCTTCACTGAAGCTTTCTTT
TRBD1 | TRBJ1-5 | TRBV2 | medium-sized | CASSFDRGNQPQHF | TGTGCCAGCAGTTTCGACAGGGGCAATCAGCCCCAGCATTTT
NA | TRBJ2-3 | TRBV2 | few | CASRMGLSTQYF | TGTGCCAGCAGAATGGGGCTATCCACGCAGTATTTT
TRBD2 | TRBJ2-5 | TRBV29-1 | NA | CSVPPTSGSWETQYF | TGCAGCGTCCCCCCGACTAGCGGGAGTTGGGAGACCCAGTACTTC
TRBD2 | TRBJ2-7 | TRBV28 | NA | CASETSGTYEQYF | TGTGCCAGCGAGACTAGCGGAACCTACGAGCAGTACTTC
NA | TRBJ2-3 | TRBV10-3 | NA | CAISESPRGDSDTQYF | TGTGCCATCAGTGAGTCGCCCAGGGGAGATTCAGATACGCAGTATTTT
TRBD1 | TRBJ1-2 | TRBV28 | NA | CASSPADRPGYTF | TGTGCCAGCAGTCCCGCGGACAGGCCGGGCTACACCTTC
TRBD1 | TRBJ2-2 | TRBV10-3 | many | CAISVKDRASNTGELFF | TGTGCCATCAGTGTCAAGGACAGGGCCTCGAACACCGGGGAGCTGTTTTTT
TRBD1 | TRBJ2-7 | TRBV7-9 | NA | CASSFGTVYEQYF | TGTGCCAGCAGCTTCGGGACAGTTTACGAGCAGTACTTC
NA | TRBJ2-1 | TRBV9 | few | CASSVATEAGFPRDNEQFF | TGTGCCAGCAGCGTAGCTACGGAGGCGGGGTTCCCGAGGGACAATGAGCAGTTCTTC
NA | TRBJ1-1 | TRBV14 | NA | CASSRKVNTEAFF | TGTGCCAGCAGCCGAAAAGTGAACACTGAAGCTTTCTTT
NA | TRBJ1-1 | TRBV7-9 | once | CASSLQGANTEAFF | TGTGCCAGCAGCCTGCAGGGTGCGAACACTGAAGCTTTCTTT
TRBD1 | TRBJ1-4 | TRBV29-1 | NA | CSAREGAGEKLFF | TGCAGCGCCCGCGAGGGGGCTGGTGAAAAACTGTTTTTT
NA | TRBJ2-7 | TRBV2 | NA | CASSEGNRAGSYEQYF | TGTGCCAGCAGTGAAGGAAATAGAGCGGGCTCCTACGAGCAGTACTTC
TRBD2 | TRBJ2-7 | TRBV6-5 | NA | CASKLAGGREQYF | TGTGCCAGCAAACTAGCGGGAGGGCGGGAGCAGTACTTC
TRBD1 | TRBJ2-1 | TRBV27 | NA | CASSPGQAWGEQFF | TGTGCCAGCAGCCCCGGACAGGCCTGGGGGGAGCAGTTCTTC